This TCR beta chain was retrieved from a study of long-term antiretroviral therapy in people with HIV. Runs used v3.0 of the immunoSEQ assay and were done at survey level. Libraries were prepared by immunoSEQ multiplex PCR; TCRdb keeps only in-frame clonotypes and omits some of them. The table records 13,000 to 15,000 clones, less than 85% of them present only once. For this clone: The antigen is unknown.

Study results and limitations: The study lacked data on ART adherence, viral resistance or therapy changes.

The CDR3 consists of 13 residues. Per the germline V gene, CDR1 is LNHDA and CDR2 is SQIVND (reference sequence). The junction had 5 bases not matched to a gene; V was cut back by 7 bases and J by 4 bases. The clonotype originates from a man aged 40-49 years with HIV. This sample comprised unsorted PBMCs, obtained 3.2 years before starting antiretroviral therapy. The chain is built from TRBV19 and TRBJ1-2; 8 positions agree with TRBD1. CDR3 nucleotides: TGTGCCAGTACACAGGGGGTTGTCTATGGCTACACCTTC. This codes for CASTQGVVYGYTF.